This entry lists 7 T cell receptor beta chains sequenced from one sample in a study of cytomegalovirus exposure and HLA in healthy donors. Use of 60 Vbeta and 13 Jbeta primers characterized the PCR. Data came from immunoSEQ multiplex PCR; TCRdb stores just in-frame clones and leaves some out. The sample holds roughly 150,000 clones, approximately 76% seen once. Sequencing was carried out using PBMCs. These receptors all stem from a woman aged 18 to 35 in good health and CMV-seropositive.

CDR3 bases: TGTGCCAGCAGTTTATATGGGCTACAAGAGACCCAGTACTTC. It codes for CASSLYGLQETQYF. V usage is TRBV27 and J usage is TRBJ2-5, with D unclear. The CDR3 is 14 amino acids. The V gene's germline CDR1 is MNHEY and CDR2 SMNVEV (reference sequence). V was shortened by 1 base and J by 2 bases, with 8 bases between the two germline ends.

This clone was detected only a few times. The rearrangement joins TRBV15 to TRBJ2-3, with TRBD2 matching 12 bases. The CDR3 is 20 residues long. J was trimmed by 3 bases and V by 1 base; bases with no gene match: 14. Germline CDR1 reads LNHNV; CDR2 reads YYDKDF (reference sequence). The CDR3 nucleotides are TGTGCCACCAGCAGAGGTCCGACTAGCGGGGGCCATGGGTCGACAGATACGCAGTATTTT. It specifies CATSRGPTSGGHGSTDTQYF.

The chain employs TRBV5-1 and TRBJ2-3, with TRBD2 as a possible D gene (7 bases). The germline gives CDR1 SGHRS, CDR2 YFSETQ. The germline V and J ends were trimmed by 5 bases and 6 bases, with 16 bases remaining between them. The CDR3 length is 14 residues. The CDR3 spells CASRGGPTADTQYF. CDR3 nucleotide sequence: TGCGCCAGCAGGGGGGGGCCGACTGCTGATACGCAGTATTTT.

This chain links TRBV6-5 with TRBJ1-2; 7 bases are shared with TRBD1. The CDR3 contains 13 residues. In germline, CDR1 is MNHEY, CDR2 SVGAGI. The junction had 4 bases not matched to a gene; V was cut back by 2 bases and J by 7 bases. The CDR3 region has the DNA TGTGCCAGCAGTTACACAGGGGAGAGTGGCTACACCTTC. It translates to CASSYTGESGYTF.

This clone was seen only once. The V and J genes are TRBV7-9 and TRBJ2-7, with a tentative D call TRBD2 (5 bases). Trimming shortened V by 5 bases and J by 6 bases, and 17 bases separated the two germline ends. The CDR3 is 14 amino acids. Germline V gene sequence: CDR1 SEHNR, CDR2 FQNEAQ (reference sequence). The CDR3 protein is CASSVTTTGSEQYF. In DNA, the CDR3 is TGTGCCAGCAGCGTAACCACAACGGGGAGCGAGCAGTACTTC.

The V call is TRBV5-1, the J call TRBJ2-7; the match to TRBD1 covers 8 bases. In germline, CDR1 is SGHRS, CDR2 YFSETQ. CDR3 length: 15 amino acids. V trimming: 4 bases; J trimming: 3 bases; junction bases outside the gene matches: 9. The CDR3 loop is CASSLDRVDNYEQYF. The CDR3 DNA follows: TGCGCCAGCAGCCTGGACAGGGTAGATAACTACGAGCAGTACTTC. Full variable domain (remainder filled in from reference TRBV5-1 and TRBJ2-7): KAGVTQTPRYLIKTRGQQVTLSCSPISGHRSVSWYQQTPGQGLQFLFEYFSETQRNKGNFPGRFSGRQFSNSRSEMNVSTLELGDSALYLCASSLDRVDNYEQYFGPGTRLTVT.

The genes are TRBV2 and TRBJ2-1, with a possible D match to TRBD1 (6 bases). The CDR3 sequence is 14 residues long. V lost 8 bases and J lost 0, with 11 bases in between. Per the germline V gene, CDR1 is SNHLY and CDR2 is FYNNEI. Written as DNA, the CDR3 is TGTGCCAGCGCCGACAGGAGCTCCTACAATGAGCAGTTCTTC. Its translation is CASADRSSYNEQFF.